One sample yielded the 8 T cell receptor beta chains listed below, sequenced in a study of blood T cell repertoires in COVID-19. The table came from immunoSEQ multiplex PCR; TCRdb's copy has only in-frame clones and leaves some out. The sample consists of 150,000 to 200,000 clones, more than 60% of them appearing once. Material for sequencing was peripheral blood. These receptors all stem from a man in his 70s with acute or convalescent COVID-19.

This clone occurred once. The chain carries TRBV11-3 and TRBJ2-7; tentative D call: TRBD1 (6 bases). V lost 5 bases and J 3 bases, leaving 14 bases between the germline ends. This CDR3 has 14 amino acids. Germline values: CDR1 SGHNT, CDR2 YENEEA. The chain's CDR3 is CASSEGSGDYEQYF. In nucleotides, the CDR3 is TGTGCCAGCAGCGAAGGCTCAGGGGACTACGAGCAGTACTTC.

The chain has TRBV7-9 and TRBJ1-1; TRBD1 might be the D (6 bases). The germline V gene has CDR1 SEHNR and CDR2 FQNEAQ (reference sequence). This CDR3 has 14 amino acids. V dropped 9 bases and J dropped 1 base, with 15 bases sitting between them. The CDR3 DNA is TGTGCCAGTACAGGGATCTCGGGGAACACTGAAGCTTTCTTT. Its protein is CASTGISGNTEAFF.

This sequence joins TRBV6-2 or TRBV6-3 and TRBJ2-5; 15 bases match TRBD2. J was trimmed by 1 base and V by 5 bases; bases with no gene match: 2. CDR1 and CDR2 from the germline V gene are MNHEY and SVGEGT. There are 16 residues in the CDR3. CDR3 amino acids: CASSQGLAGGQETQYF. The CDR3 DNA is TGTGCCAGCAGTCAGGGACTAGCGGGAGGCCAAGAGACCCAGTACTTC.

The chain has TRBV6-1 and TRBJ2-1, with TRBD2 matching over 8 bases. Per the germline V gene, CDR1 is MNHNS and CDR2 is SASEGT. Trimming at V came to 6 bases and at J to 2 bases, leaving 3 bases not matched to a gene. This CDR3 is built from 14 residues. The CDR3 bases are TGTGCCAGCAGATTCGGGGGGGCCTACAATGAGCAGTTCTTC. Residues: CASRFGGAYNEQFF.

The table lists this clone with a few counts. The chain has TRBV9 and TRBJ1-1; unclear D gene. This CDR3 is built from 14 residues. In germline, CDR1 is SGDLS, CDR2 YYNGEE. With 0 bases removed from V and 1 base from J, the gap between germline ends came to 7 bases. The CDR3 region is CASSVGPANTEAFF. CDR3 nucleotide sequence: TGTGCCAGCAGCGTAGGGCCCGCGAACACTGAAGCTTTCTTT.

The chain has TRBV29-1 and TRBJ2-3, with a tentative D call TRBD2 (6 bases). V was clipped by 5 bases and J by 1 base, with 10 bases between them. The CDR3 loop spans 13 amino acids. Per the germline V gene, CDR1 is SQVTM and CDR2 is ANQGSEA. The DNA of the CDR3 is TGCAGCGTTCAATCTAGCGGCACAGATACGCAGTATTTT. The encoded protein is CSVQSSGTDTQYF.

The chain is built from TRBV3-1 (or the pseudogene TRBV3-2) and TRBJ2-5, with 12 bases matching TRBD1. The CDR3 runs to 15 residues. Losses at the gene ends were 2 bases for V and 4 bases for J; bases not matched to a gene: 2. Germline V gene sequence: CDR1 LGHDT, CDR2 YNNKEL (reference sequence). The CDR3 region is CASSQWDRGPETQYF. The CDR3 DNA sequence: TGTGCCAGCAGCCAATGGGACAGGGGGCCAGAGACCCAGTACTTC.

The chain uses TRBV5-1 and TRBJ1-2, with 10 bases aligning to TRBD1. CDR3 length: 15 amino acids. Germline V gene lookup returns CDR1 SGHRS and CDR2 YFSETQ. V was pared by 5 bases and J by 8 bases, with 12 bases of the junction left unmatched. In DNA form, the CDR3 reads TGCGCCAGCAGAGCTGTAACCGGGACAGGGGAAGGCTACACCTTC. Amino acids: CASRAVTGTGEGYTF.